The next 32 T cell receptor beta chains were all read from a single sample in a study of T cells in Graves' hyperthyroidism and ophthalmopathy. The CDR3 regions of TCR beta were amplified from RNA transcripts. RT-PCR in the first round (using the HTBI primer set) targeted the TCR CDR3. MiXCR was run by TCRdb on the multiplex PCR reads, yielding one entry per CDR3 protein. The table has roughly 150,000 distinct CDR3 sequences, around 8.9% seen once. Material: blood. Every receptor here comes from a woman aged 18-29 years with Graves' hyperthyroidism that later progressed to Graves' ophthalmopathy.

There are a few counts of this clonotype. At one end the junction does not follow the germline gene, possibly because of a read error. The CDR3 sequence: CANSPLAEPMSYEQYF. In DNA form, the CDR3 reads TGTGCCAATAGTCCCCTAGCGGAGCCCATGAGCTACGAGCAGTACTTC. V is TRBV19 and J is TRBJ2-7; 7 positions agree with TRBD2. CDR3 size: 16 residues. The germline gives CDR1 LNHDA, CDR2 SQIVND (reference sequence).

This clonotype was counted at least ten times. This rearrangement joins TRBV12-3 or TRBV12-4 to TRBJ1-5; 8 bases line up with TRBD1. The trim removed 3 bases at V and 1 base at J, leaving 17 bases unmatched. CDR3 length: 20 residues. For the CDR3, the DNA is TGTGCCAGCAGTTTTTCGGTCGTTTCGGACAGGGTGAGCAGCAATCAGCCCCAGCATTTT. Encoded protein: CASSFSVVSDRVSSNQPQHF.

In its sample, this clonotype was seen many times. The chain is built from TRBV18 and TRBJ2-7; D not certain. The V gene's germline CDR1 is KGHSH and CDR2 LQKENI. V was pared by 6 bases and J by 4 bases, with 7 bases between. CDR3 length: 11 residues. Written as DNA, the CDR3 is TGTGCCAGCTCCACCGGGTACGAGCAGTACTTC. This codes for CASSTGYEQYF.

This clonotype was recorded many times. V is TRBV20-1 and J is TRBJ1-1, with D possibly being TRBD1 (5 bases). The CDR3 totals 13 residues. V lost 3 bases and J lost 8, with 16 bases in between. Germline lookup yields CDR1 DFQATT and CDR2 SNEGSKA (reference sequence). Written as DNA, the CDR3 is TGCAGTGCTAGGGGGAATCTAGACAGCGAAGCTTTCTTT. It translates to CSARGNLDSEAFF.

This clonotype was detected ten times or more. J is TRBJ2-5 and V is TRBV6-6; D remains ambiguous. This CDR3 has 16 residues. The germline gives CDR1 MNHNY, CDR2 SVGAGI (reference sequence). Trimming left V 1 base short and J 2 bases short, with 14 bases between. In DNA form, the CDR3 reads TGTGCCAGCAGTTACTTGCGCGGCGGTACTCAAGAGACCCAGTACTTC. Residues: CASSYLRGGTQETQYF.

This clonotype was observed a handful of times. The rearrangement joins TRBV3-1 to TRBJ2-1; perhaps TRBD2 as D (6 bases). Looked up from germline, CDR1 is LGHDT and CDR2 is YNNKEL (reference sequence). V lost 1 base and J lost 12, with 16 bases in between. This CDR3 contains 14 residues. CDR3 loop: CASSQAGERPGQFF. The CDR3 nucleotides read TGTGCCAGCAGCCAAGCGGGAGAACGACCCGGGCAGTTCTTC.

V gene TRBV19 combines with J gene TRBJ2-7; 7 nucleotides line up with TRBD2. Looked up from germline, CDR1 is LNHDA and CDR2 is SQIVND (reference sequence). V dropped 7 bases and J dropped 2; count of bases not matched to a gene: 11. There are 15 residues in the CDR3. CDR3 coding DNA: TGTGCCAGTACCGCGGGGGTGGGAGGTACCTACGAGCAGTACTTC. Translating gives CASTAGVGGTYEQYF.

This clonotype showed up many times. This sequence joins TRBV7-2 and TRBJ1-2; possible D gene TRBD1, 5 bases. Germline CDR1 is SGHTA and CDR2 is FQGNSA. Trimming stripped 6 bases from V and 5 bases from J, with 19 bases between. The CDR3 runs to 15 residues. The CDR3 protein is CASSSAGMGPYGYTF. DNA for the CDR3: TGTGCCAGCAGTTCCGCGGGCATGGGGCCGTATGGCTACACCTTC.

This clonotype appeared many times. The chain recombines TRBV3-1 with TRBJ2-7; D perhaps matches TRBD2 (6 bases). The CDR3 sequence is 15 residues long. Germline V gives CDR1 LGHDT, CDR2 YNNKEL (reference sequence). Between the trimmed V and J ends, which lost 2 bases and 2 bases, there was a span of 13 bases. The chain's CDR3 is CASSQPRLGTYEQYF. The CDR3 DNA reads as TGTGCCAGCAGCCAACCTAGACTAGGCACCTACGAGCAGTACTTC.

This clonotype was recorded at least ten times. The genes are TRBV7-9 and TRBJ1-1, with TRBD1 identical over 7 bases. The ends lost 5 bases at V and 1 base at J; junction bases unmatched: 13. Germline V gives CDR1 SEHNR, CDR2 FQNEAQ (reference sequence). This CDR3 has 17 amino acids. The CDR3 sequence: CASSPPRGSGWNTEAFF. CDR3 sequence (DNA): TGTGCCAGCAGCCCTCCCAGGGGGTCGGGTTGGAACACTGAAGCTTTCTTT.

This clonotype has at least ten counts. CDR3 coding DNA: TGTGCCAGCAGTTCGGGCTGGGACAGGGACTATGGCTACACCTTC. Residues: CASSSGWDRDYGYTF. The chain links TRBV28 to TRBJ1-2, with 9 bases fitting TRBD1. There are 15 residues in the CDR3. J was trimmed by 3 bases and V by 4 bases; bases with no gene match: 6. The germline V gene has CDR1 MDHEN and CDR2 SYDVKM.

Only a few counts were recorded for this clonotype. The gene calls are TRBV6-1 and TRBJ1-3; no definite D call. Trimming cost V 10 bases and J 0 bases, with 13 bases left between them. This CDR3 region has 14 residues. The germline V gene encodes CDR1 MNHNS and CDR2 SASEGT. The CDR3 DNA follows: TGTGCCACGGGCACAGATTTCTCTGGAAACACCATATATTTT. Its translation is CATGTDFSGNTIYF.

This clonotype appeared many times. The CDR3 here is CSAGQGTEQPQHF. In DNA, the CDR3 is TGCAGTGCTGGACAGGGAACCGAACAGCCCCAGCATTTT. The rearrangement links TRBV20-1 to TRBJ1-5, with TRBD1 matching 8 bases. V lost 5 bases and J lost 7; bases outside the gene matches: 7. The germline V gene encodes CDR1 DFQATT and CDR2 SNEGSKA (reference sequence). This CDR3 comprises 13 residues.

In its sample, this clonotype was seen many times. This sequence joins TRBV7-8 and TRBJ1-1; D is uncertain. Germline V gene lookup returns CDR1 SGHVS and CDR2 FQNEAQ. The CDR3 is 17 amino acids. The germline V and J ends were trimmed by 2 bases and 0 bases, with 16 bases remaining between them. Written as DNA, the CDR3 is TGTGCCAGCAGCTTACGGGCGATCACTAACATGAACACTGAAGCTTTCTTT. This sequence encodes CASSLRAITNMNTEAFF.

This clonotype came up many times. The genes are TRBV20-1 and TRBJ1-3; D may be TRBD1 (5 bases). The CDR3 runs to 16 residues. Germline CDR1 DFQATT, CDR2 SNEGSKA (reference sequence). Trimming took off 0 bases at V and 6 bases at J, with 18 bases between the two ends. CDR3 sequence reads: CSARDQGAISLNTIYF. CDR3 bases: TGCAGTGCTAGAGATCAAGGGGCTATTTCCCTAAACACCATATATTTT.

This clonotype has at least ten counts. V and J are TRBV15 and TRBJ2-5; D is tentatively TRBD1 or TRBD2 (7 bases each). The V gene's germline CDR1 is LNHNV and CDR2 YYDKDF (reference sequence). This CDR3 is 13 amino acids long. Trimming cost V 7 bases and J 4 bases, with 13 bases left between them. The CDR3 spells CATTRGGRETQYF. The CDR3, as DNA: TGTGCCACCACCAGGGGGGGGCGAGAGACCCAGTACTTC.

The chain uses TRBV11-2 and TRBJ2-7; D ambiguous. The CDR3 totals 13 residues. Germline V gene lookup returns CDR1 SGHAT and CDR2 FQNNGV. V was cut by 1 base and J by 7 bases, with 11 bases left in between. CDR3 protein: CASSLGASFEQYF. CDR3 bases: TGTGCCAGCAGCTTAGGGGCTAGTTTTGAGCAGTACTTC. The whole variable domain, filled in from reference TRBV11-2 and TRBJ2-7, reads EAGVAQSPRYKIIEKRQSVAFWCNPISGHATLYWYQQILGQGPKLLIQFQNNGVVDDSQLPKDRFSAERLKGVDSTLKIQPAKLEDSAVYLCASSLGASFEQYFGPGTRLTVT.

This clonotype appeared many times. The gene calls are TRBV19 and TRBJ1-5; a weak D match, TRBD1 (5 bases). The CDR3 runs 16 residues. CDR1 LNHDA and CDR2 SQIVND come from the germline V gene (reference sequence). The ends were cut back, 3 bases at V and 4 bases at J, with 16 bases in the middle. CDR3 protein: CASSMIAGIGNQPQHF. For the CDR3, the DNA is TGTGCCAGTAGTATGATTGCAGGGATTGGGAATCAGCCCCAGCATTTT.

This clonotype was seen ten or more times. The V and J genes are TRBV7-9 and TRBJ2-2; D not resolved. The CDR3 runs to 12 residues. V was pared by 0 bases and J by 8 bases, with 4 bases between. Germline-derived CDR1 and CDR2 are SEHNR and FQNEAQ (reference sequence). In DNA form, the CDR3 reads TGTGCCAGCAGCTTAGCCGTTGGGGAGCTGTTTTTT. It encodes CASSLAVGELFF.

This clonotype showed up many times. The V and J genes are TRBV2 and TRBJ2-1; TRBD2 matches 11 bases. CDR1 is SNHLY and CDR2 is FYNNEI in the germline V gene. The CDR3 is 15 amino acids. With 7 bases clipped from V and 4 bases from J, the junction kept 6 bases outside the gene matches. The CDR3 loop reads CASIRLAGSYNEQFF. CDR3 DNA: TGTGCCAGCATCCGACTAGCGGGGTCTTACAATGAGCAGTTCTTC.

CDR3 sequence: CASSPPTGGNQPQHF. The CDR3 nucleotides are TGTGCCAGCTCACCACCGACAGGGGGTAATCAGCCCCAGCATTTT. The V gene is TRBV18, the J gene TRBJ1-5; 9 bases agree with TRBD1. From germline, CDR1 is KGHSH and CDR2 LQKENI. With V trimmed by 0 bases and J by 4 bases, 1 base remained unmatched. The CDR3 has 15 amino acids.

This clonotype came up many times. V gene TRBV5-8 combines with J gene TRBJ1-4, with TRBD1 matching over 9 bases. This CDR3 is built from 18 residues. With V trimmed by 1 base and J by 7 bases, 14 bases remained unmatched. Germline CDR1 SGHTS, CDR2 YDEGEE. CDR3 nucleotide sequence: TGTGCCAGCAGCTTGCTCGGGACAGGGTTCGGCGAGGGTGAAAAACTGTTTTTT. This translates into CASSLLGTGFGEGEKLFF.

The chain uses TRBV6-2 or TRBV6-3 and TRBJ2-1; no definite D call. Germline V gene data show CDR1 as MNHEY and CDR2 as SVGEGT. CDR3 length equals 11 residues. Trimming removed 2 bases from V and 9 bases from J, with 5 bases in between. The CDR3 region is CASSYGSEQFF. CDR3 bases: TGTGCCAGCAGTTACGGTAGTGAGCAGTTCTTC.

This clonotype was counted once. The CDR3 bases are TGTGCCAGTAGACCAGTGGGTTCTGGAAACACCATATATTTT. Translated: CASRPVGSGNTIYF. The chain links TRBV19 to TRBJ1-3; D is ambiguous. Germline loops: CDR1 LNHDA, CDR2 SQIVND (reference sequence). Trimming stripped 6 bases from V and 1 base from J, with 10 bases between. The CDR3 is 14 amino acids.

This clonotype has ten or more counts. V usage is TRBV2 and J usage is TRBJ2-3; D is perhaps TRBD1 (6 bases). V was clipped by 6 bases and J by 1 base, with 8 bases between them. CDR1 and CDR2 from the germline V gene are SNHLY and FYNNEI. The CDR3 loop spans 13 amino acids. The DNA of the CDR3 is TGTGCCAGCAGGAGACAGGGCACAGATACGCAGTATTTT. Protein product: CASRRQGTDTQYF.

The chain joins TRBV19 to TRBJ2-7, with 9 bases that match TRBD1. Germline loops: CDR1 LNHDA, CDR2 SQIVND (reference sequence). The CDR3 has 14 amino acids. V trimming: 3 bases; J trimming: 2 bases; junction bases outside the gene matches: 2. The CDR3 coding sequence is TGTGCCAGTAGTATGGGACAGGGACCCTACGAGCAGTACTTC. Translation: CASSMGQGPYEQYF.

In this sample, this clonotype turned up many times. The J gene is TRBJ2-7, the V gene TRBV27; 11 bases line up with TRBD2. The V segment lost 5 bases and the J segment 6 bases; nucleotides outside the gene matches: 6. There are 14 residues in the CDR3. The germline V gene has CDR1 MNHEY and CDR2 SMNVEV (reference sequence). The CDR3 DNA sequence: TGTGCCAGCAGTATAGCGGGAGGGCCGAGCGAGCAGTACTTC. This sequence encodes CASSIAGGPSEQYF.

This clonotype was observed at least ten times. The rearrangement joins TRBV7-3 to TRBJ1-1, with D hard to call. V gave up 1 base and J gave up 7 bases, with 10 bases separating them. Germline CDR1 is SGHTA and CDR2 is FQGTGA. This CDR3 region has 13 residues. CDR3 protein: CASSLNLVDEAFF. The CDR3, as DNA: TGTGCCAGCAGCTTAAATTTGGTGGATGAAGCTTTCTTT. Complete variable domain (other parts from reference TRBV7-3 and TRBJ1-1): GAGVSQTPSNKVTEKGKYVELRCDPISGHTALYWYRQSLGQGPEFLIYFQGTGAADDSGLPNDRFFAVRPEGSVSTLKIQRTERGDSAVYLCASSLNLVDEAFFGQGTRLTVV.

This clonotype has ten or more counts. The chain employs TRBV2 and TRBJ1-6; 7 positions agree with TRBD1. The V segment lost 5 bases and the J segment 6 bases; nucleotides outside the gene matches: 7. The germline V gene encodes CDR1 SNHLY and CDR2 FYNNEI. CDR3 length equals 15 residues. CDR3 in amino acids: CASSLQGLINSPLHF. CDR3 coding DNA: TGTGCCAGCAGTTTACAGGGGCTGATTAATTCACCCCTCCACTTT.

This clonotype was picked up many times. The chain links TRBV20-1 to TRBJ2-1; TRBD2 matches 8 bases. Germline V gene data show CDR1 as DFQATT and CDR2 as SNEGSKA (reference sequence). This CDR3 comprises 14 residues. J gave up 4 bases and V 6 bases, and 8 bases lay outside the gene matches. The CDR3 loop reads CSASPLAGYNEQFF. CDR3 bases: TGCAGTGCGTCGCCGCTAGCGGGTTACAATGAGCAGTTCTTC.

This clonotype was counted between two and nine times. The chain combines TRBV14 with TRBJ1-4; D unresolved. From germline, CDR1 is SGHDN and CDR2 FVKESK. V shed 0 bases and J shed 13 bases, with 12 bases lying between them. This CDR3 contains 13 residues. CDR3 nucleotide sequence: TGTGCCAGCAGCCAAGATACCCCCGGACGACTGTTTTTT. This codes for CASSQDTPGRLFF.

V usage is TRBV7-3 and J usage is TRBJ2-6; D might be TRBD1 (6 bases). The CDR3 is made up of 13 amino acids. V lost 5 bases to trimming and J lost 13 bases, with 15 bases between them. CDR1 and CDR2 from the germline V gene are SGHTA and FQGTGA. The DNA of the CDR3 is TGTGCCAGCAGCCCCTACAGGGATGGAGTCCTGACTTTC. This encodes CASSPYRDGVLTF. Full variable domain (rest looked up from reference TRBV7-3 and TRBJ2-6): GAGVSQTPSNKVTEKGKYVELRCDPISGHTALYWYRQSLGQGPEFLIYFQGTGAADDSGLPNDRFFAVRPEGSVSTLKIQRTERGDSAVYLCASSPYRDGVLTFGAGSRLTVL.